This T cell receptor beta chain was captured in a study of PD-1 blockade in classical Hodgkin lymphoma. This table comes from immunoSEQ multiplex PCR, and its TCRdb copy is limited to in-frame clones, with some not included. The sample lists around 99,000 clones, roughly 76% seen once, with about 15% in the top ten. Study-wide results and caveats: Healthy donors were reported to have higher baseline TCR diversity than newly diagnosed patients. Individuals initiating nivolumab under 1 year after ASCT were excluded. Researchers reported that CD4+ TCR diversity, though not CD8+, rose significantly by C4D1.

V gave up 3 bases and J gave up 6 bases, with 14 bases separating them. The CDR3 loop spans 15 amino acids. Per the germline V gene, CDR1 is LNHDA and CDR2 is SQIVND (reference sequence). This clone was detected once. Its antigen remains unknown. Relapse after autologous stem cell transplantation occurred in every patient, and brentuximab vedotin exposure varied. Material: peripheral blood mononuclear cells (PBMCs), obtained before the second cycle of nivolumab. The rearrangement uses TRBV19 and TRBJ2-2; a weak D match, TRBD2 (5 bases). The clonotype originates from a human donor with classical Hodgkin lymphoma. The CDR3 region has the DNA TGTGCCAGTAGTATCGGGCCGGCCGGGGCCGGGGAGCTGTTTTTT. This encodes CASSIGPAGAGELFF.